The 17 T cell receptor beta chains in this list originate from one sample, sequenced in a study of early T cells in non-severe SARS-CoV-2 infection (dated by TCRdb to about 2021). The method behind the library was 5' RACE. The sequencer was a NextSeq 500. Through fastp at Q25 and MiXCR, TCRdb rebuilt clones from the public reads, retaining in-frame beta chains. A single entry per CDR3 protein holds the most common genes and DNA from its merged rows. A total of 50,000 or so distinct CDR3 sequences appear in this sample, about 15% of them only once. The biggest ten clones account for 9% to 10% of the sample. This sample comprised whole blood, obtained at baseline. These receptors came from an adult who was a healthcare worker with PCR-confirmed SARS-CoV-2 infection or an uninfected control (not recorded which).

The table lists this clonotype with many counts. This sequence joins TRBV27 and TRBJ2-7, with 7 bases fitting TRBD2. CDR1 and CDR2 from the germline V gene are MNHEY and SMNVEV (reference sequence). V trimming: 2 bases; J trimming: 6 bases; junction bases outside the gene matches: 4. CDR3 length: 13 amino acids. The CDR3 DNA sequence: TGTGCCAGCAGTTTACGCGGGAGTCGCGAGCAGTACTTC. The encoded protein is CASSLRGSREQYF.

This clonotype was recorded at least ten times. One end of the junction varies from germline; a read error may be responsible. The CDR3 sequence is CASSTTATDTQYF. Here the CDR3 DNA reads TGTGCTAGCAGCACGACAGCCACAGATACGCAGTATTTT. The chain carries TRBV7-7 and TRBJ2-3; a possible D gene is TRBD1 (5 bases). The CDR3 is 13 residues long. In germline, CDR1 is SSHAT, CDR2 FNYEAQ (reference sequence).

The chain couples TRBV7-9 to TRBJ2-5, with a weak D call TRBD2 (5 bases). This CDR3 contains 15 residues. Germline V CDR1 and CDR2: SEHNR, FQNEAQ (reference sequence). The V end lost 4 bases, the J end lost 5 bases, and 17 bases lay between the germline ends. This CDR3 reads CASSWRSGPRETQYF. CDR3 coding DNA: TGTGCCAGCAGCTGGAGGTCGGGCCCCAGGGAGACCCAGTACTTC. Drawing the rest from reference TRBV7-9 and TRBJ2-5, the complete variable domain is DTGVSQNPRHKITKRGQNVTFRCDPISEHNRLYWYRQTLGQGPEFLTYFQNEAQLEKSRLLSDRFSAERPKGSFSTLEIQRTEQGDSAMYLCASSWRSGPRETQYFGPGTRLLVL.

This clonotype occurred a few times. The chain has TRBV12-3 or TRBV12-4 and TRBJ2-6; D gene unclear. The CDR3 extends over 14 amino acids. Trimming shortened V by 4 bases and J by 0 bases, and 4 bases separated the two germline ends. The CDR3 sequence: CASSSNSGANVLTF. CDR3 coding DNA: TGTGCCAGCAGTTCTAACTCTGGGGCCAACGTCCTGACTTTC.

This chain connects TRBV3-1 to TRBJ2-2, with unresolved D. The CDR3 runs to 17 residues. Germline assignment: CDR1 LGHDT and CDR2 YNNKEL (reference sequence). Trimming pared 4 bases from V and 6 bases from J, leaving 21 bases between. CDR3 sequence reads: CASSPPGHRRVAGELFF. In DNA, the CDR3 is TGTGCCAGCAGCCCCCCTGGGCACCGAAGGGTAGCCGGGGAGCTGTTTTTT.

The chain carries TRBV18 and TRBJ2-7; TRBD2 matches at 12 bases. The CDR3 spans 17 residues. The trim removed 2 bases at V and 0 bases at J, leaving 5 bases unmatched. CDR1 is KGHSH and CDR2 is LQKENI in the germline V gene. The CDR3 DNA follows: TGTGCCAGCTCACCAACTAGCGGGGGGCAAAGCTCCTACGAGCAGTACTTC. This encodes CASSPTSGGQSSYEQYF.

The chain carries TRBV7-2 and TRBJ2-7; 8 nucleotides align to TRBD1. Per the germline V gene, CDR1 is SGHTA and CDR2 is FQGNSA. This CDR3 comprises 14 residues. Trimming removed 3 bases from V and 6 bases from J; junction bases left unmatched: 7. This CDR3 is CASSFTLQGGEQYF. DNA for the CDR3: TGTGCCAGCAGCTTCACACTACAGGGGGGCGAGCAGTACTTC.

The J gene is TRBJ2-5, the V gene TRBV9, with D unclear. From germline, CDR1 is SGDLS and CDR2 YYNGEE. The CDR3 runs 14 residues. Trimming cost V 0 bases and J 0 bases, with 6 bases left between them. The CDR3, as DNA: TGTGCCAGCAGCGTAGCGGGCGACCAAGAGACCCAGTACTTC. Protein product: CASSVAGDQETQYF.

This clonotype was seen a single time. The chain recombines TRBV20-1 with TRBJ1-1; D might be TRBD1 (6 bases). The germline V gene has CDR1 DFQATT and CDR2 SNEGSKA (reference sequence). The CDR3 has 13 amino acids. The V gene lost 5 bases and the J gene lost 0 bases, with 10 bases spanning the gap. DNA of the CDR3: TGCAGTGCTCCTGGGACACTGAACACTGAAGCTTTCTTT. This translates into CSAPGTLNTEAFF.

This clonotype was detected once. The rearrangement links TRBV3-1 to TRBJ2-7, with D hard to call. Germline lookup yields CDR1 LGHDT and CDR2 YNNKEL (reference sequence). The CDR3 loop spans 13 amino acids. V lost 4 bases and J 0 bases, leaving 7 bases between the germline ends. This chain's CDR3 is CASSLLRSYEQYF. Written as DNA, the CDR3 is TGTGCCAGCAGCCTCCTACGCTCCTACGAGCAGTACTTC.

This clonotype occurred a few times. The V call is TRBV4-1, the J call TRBJ2-7, with TRBD1 matching over 7 bases. The J segment lost 1 base and the V segment lost 4 bases, leaving 4 bases of the junction unmatched. This CDR3 comprises 14 residues. Germline V gene lookup returns CDR1 MGHRA and CDR2 YSYEKL. As DNA, the CDR3 is TGCGCCAGCAGCCCCGAGGGACAGTCCTACGAGCAGTACTTC. This translates into CASSPEGQSYEQYF.

This clonotype was observed many times. This rearrangement joins TRBV7-2 to TRBJ1-4; D is possibly TRBD1 (5 bases). Germline CDR1 and CDR2: SGHTA and FQGNSA. The CDR3 is 16 residues long. Trimming stripped 0 bases from V and 3 bases from J, with 11 bases between. CDR3 in amino acids: CASSLAGVLANEKLFF. The CDR3 DNA reads TGTGCCAGCAGCTTAGCGGGGGTGCTGGCTAATGAAAAACTGTTTTTT.

This clonotype was seen only a few times. This chain connects TRBV6-2 or TRBV6-3 to TRBJ2-7; D remains ambiguous. Trimming cost V 8 bases and J 9 bases, with 11 bases left between them. Germline V CDR1 and CDR2: MNHEY, SVGEGT. This CDR3 spans 10 amino acids. The CDR3 bases are TGTGCCAGCGGCGGCGGCTGGCAGTACTTC. Translated: CASGGGWQYF.

This clonotype appeared many times. The chain employs TRBV20-1 and TRBJ2-1; D not certain. The CDR3 runs 14 residues. Trimming left V 3 bases short and J 6 bases short, with 15 bases between. The germline V gene has CDR1 DFQATT and CDR2 SNEGSKA (reference sequence). The CDR3 DNA reads as TGCAGTGCTAGCGGATCCGGAACCCTCAATGAGCAGTTCTTC. This encodes CSASGSGTLNEQFF.

In this sample, this clonotype turned up a few times. The J gene is TRBJ2-2, the V gene TRBV5-1; 8 nucleotides align to TRBD2. Germline V gene sequence: CDR1 SGHRS, CDR2 YFSETQ. V shed 9 bases, J shed 6 bases, and the junction held 16 bases outside the gene matches. CDR3 length: 16 residues. The CDR3 DNA reads as TGCGCCAACAGACCCGCGGGGGGCGATAGTTCCGGGGAGCTGTTTTTT. It yields the protein CANRPAGGDSSGELFF.

The chain combines TRBV12-3 or TRBV12-4 with TRBJ1-3, with D unresolved. The CDR3 has 16 amino acids. With 2 bases removed from V and 0 bases from J, the gap between germline ends came to 11 bases. DNA of the CDR3: TGTGCCAGCAGTTTAAAGGGAGGGCTCTCTGGAAACACCATATATTTT. This codes for CASSLKGGLSGNTIYF.

There are a few counts of this clonotype. This sequence joins TRBV5-1 and TRBJ2-2; D unresolved. The CDR3 totals 16 residues. Deletions cut 1 base from V and 0 bases from J, with 10 bases between. Germline values: CDR1 SGHRS, CDR2 YFSETQ. The CDR3 region is CASSLSRAANTGELFF. Written as DNA, the CDR3 is TGCGCCAGCAGCTTGTCCCGGGCCGCGAACACCGGGGAGCTGTTTTTT.